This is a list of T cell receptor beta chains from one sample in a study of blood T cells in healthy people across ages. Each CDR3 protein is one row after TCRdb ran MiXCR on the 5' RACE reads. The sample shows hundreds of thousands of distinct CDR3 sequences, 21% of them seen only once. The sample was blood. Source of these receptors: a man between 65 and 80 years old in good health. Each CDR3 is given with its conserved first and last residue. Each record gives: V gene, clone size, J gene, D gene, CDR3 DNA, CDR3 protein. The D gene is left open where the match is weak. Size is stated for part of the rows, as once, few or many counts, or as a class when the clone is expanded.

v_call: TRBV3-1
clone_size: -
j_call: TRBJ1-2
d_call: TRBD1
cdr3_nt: TGTGCCAGCAGCCATTCCGGGACAGCACTTAACTATGGCTACACCTTC
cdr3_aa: CASSHSGTALNYGYTF

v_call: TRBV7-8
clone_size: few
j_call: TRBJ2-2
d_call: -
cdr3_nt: TGTGCCAGCAGCCCAGGGAGCGCCACCGGGGAGCTGTTTTTT
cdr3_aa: CASSPGSATGELFF

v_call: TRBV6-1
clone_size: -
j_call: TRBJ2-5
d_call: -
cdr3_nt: TGTGCCAGCAATTGGCAGGGCGGAGAGACCCAGTACTTC
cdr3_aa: CASNWQGGETQYF

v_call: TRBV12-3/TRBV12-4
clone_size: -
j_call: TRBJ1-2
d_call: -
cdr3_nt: TGTGCCAGCAGTTCGGGGCAGCGACGTGGCTACACCTTC
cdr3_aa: CASSSGQRRGYTF

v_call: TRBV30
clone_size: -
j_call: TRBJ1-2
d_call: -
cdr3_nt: TGTGCCTCAGGACTGACCCTCCTCGATGGCTACACCTTC
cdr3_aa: CASGLTLLDGYTF

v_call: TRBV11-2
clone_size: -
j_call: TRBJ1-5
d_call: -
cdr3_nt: TGTGCCAGCAGCTTAGCCGGTCGGAGGGGAGGTCAGCCCCAGCATTTT
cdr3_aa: CASSLAGRRGGQPQHF

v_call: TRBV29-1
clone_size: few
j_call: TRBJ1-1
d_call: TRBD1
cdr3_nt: TGCAGCGTGCATACAGGGGGAACTGAAGCTTTCTTT
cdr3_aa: CSVHTGGTEAFF

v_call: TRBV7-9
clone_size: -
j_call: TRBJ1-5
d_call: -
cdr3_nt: TGTGCCAGCAGCTCCAACAGGGTCGATCAGCCCCAGCATTTT
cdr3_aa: CASSSNRVDQPQHF

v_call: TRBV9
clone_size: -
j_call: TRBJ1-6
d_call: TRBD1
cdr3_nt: TGTGCCAGCAGCGTAACAGGGGACAATTCACCCCTCCACTTT
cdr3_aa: CASSVTGDNSPLHF

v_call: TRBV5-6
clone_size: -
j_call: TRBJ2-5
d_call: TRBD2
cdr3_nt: TGTGCCAGCGGGGACAGGGGAGGACTAGCGGGAGTTCACGAGACCCAGTACTTC
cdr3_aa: CASGDRGGLAGVHETQYF

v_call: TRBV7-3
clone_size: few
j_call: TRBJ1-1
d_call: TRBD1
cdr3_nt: TGTGCCAGCAGCTTACAGGGGGGGAGTGAAGCTTTCTTT
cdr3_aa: CASSLQGGSEAFF

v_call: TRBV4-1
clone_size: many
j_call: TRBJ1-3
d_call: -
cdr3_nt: TGCGCCAGCAGCCAAGATACGACACCTGGAAACACCATATATTTT
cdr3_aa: CASSQDTTPGNTIYF

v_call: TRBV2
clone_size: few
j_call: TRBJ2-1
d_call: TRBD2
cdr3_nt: TGTGCCAGCTGGGGGGGGGATCGGTACAATGAGCAGTTCTTC
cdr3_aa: CASWGGDRYNEQFF

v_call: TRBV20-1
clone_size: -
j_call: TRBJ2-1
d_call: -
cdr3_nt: TGCAGTGCTAGAGATCAGGGTTACAATGAGCAGTTCTTC
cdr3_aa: CSARDQGYNEQFF

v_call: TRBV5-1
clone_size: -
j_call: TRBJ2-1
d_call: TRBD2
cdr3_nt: TGCGCCAGCAGCCTCGTCGGACTAGAAGCAGGCAATGAGCAGTTCTTC
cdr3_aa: CASSLVGLEAGNEQFF

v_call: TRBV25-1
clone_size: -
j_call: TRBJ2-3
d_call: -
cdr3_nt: TGTGCCAGCAGTGAGACCTCCATAAGCGCAGATACGCAGTATTTT
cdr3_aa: CASSETSISADTQYF

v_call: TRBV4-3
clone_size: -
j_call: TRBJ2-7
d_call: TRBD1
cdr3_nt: TGCGCCAGCAGCCAAGTGGTGCAGGGGGATTACGAGCAGTACTTC
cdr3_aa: CASSQVVQGDYEQYF

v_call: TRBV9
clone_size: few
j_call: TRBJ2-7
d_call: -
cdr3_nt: TGTGCCAGCAGCCCCGGTCCGGGCCACGAGCAGTACTTC
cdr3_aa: CASSPGPGHEQYF

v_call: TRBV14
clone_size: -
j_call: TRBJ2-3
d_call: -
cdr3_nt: TGTGCCAGCAGCCAGGCCCGGAGTACGCAGTATTTT
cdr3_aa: CASSQARSTQYF

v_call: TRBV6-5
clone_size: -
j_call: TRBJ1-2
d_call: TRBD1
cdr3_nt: TGTGCCAGCAGTTACTCGTACGCAGGGGGGGCCTATGGCTACACCTTC
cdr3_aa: CASSYSYAGGAYGYTF

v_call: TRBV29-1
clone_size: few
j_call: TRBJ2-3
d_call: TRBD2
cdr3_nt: TGCAGCGTTGAAGGGACTAGCGGGAGGGAAGGGGTTGGCACAGATACGCAGTATTTT
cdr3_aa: CSVEGTSGREGVGTDTQYF

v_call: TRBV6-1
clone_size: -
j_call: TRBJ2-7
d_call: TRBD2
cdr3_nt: TGTACCAGCAGCAGGAGCGGGAGGGCGTACGAGCAGTACTTC
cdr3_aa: CTSSRSGRAYEQYF

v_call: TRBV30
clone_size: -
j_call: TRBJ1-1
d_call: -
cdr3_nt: TGTGCCTGGGGCGGGGGCTGGCAGACTGAAGCTTTCTTT
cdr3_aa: CAWGGGWQTEAFF

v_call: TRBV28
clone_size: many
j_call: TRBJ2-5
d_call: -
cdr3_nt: TGTGCCAGCAGTACCCCTCTTCAGAGGGGGATCGCTCGAGAGACCCAGTACTTC
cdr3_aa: CASSTPLQRGIARETQYF

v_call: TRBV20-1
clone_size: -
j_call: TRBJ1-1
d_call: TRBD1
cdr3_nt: TGCAGTGCTAGAAAGGGACAGGGGATGAACACTGAAGCTTTCTTT
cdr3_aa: CSARKGQGMNTEAFF

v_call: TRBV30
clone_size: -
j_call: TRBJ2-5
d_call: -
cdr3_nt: TGTGCCTGGAGTGAGGTCGAGACCCAGTACTTC
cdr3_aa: CAWSEVETQYF

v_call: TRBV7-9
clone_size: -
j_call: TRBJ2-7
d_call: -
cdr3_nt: TGTGCCAGCAGCATGACTAGTTTCTACGAGCAGTACTTC
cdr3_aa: CASSMTSFYEQYF

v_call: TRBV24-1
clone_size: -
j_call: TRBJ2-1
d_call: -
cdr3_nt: TGTGCCACCAGCGATTTTCCCGATGAGCAGTTCTTC
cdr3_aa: CATSDFPDEQFF

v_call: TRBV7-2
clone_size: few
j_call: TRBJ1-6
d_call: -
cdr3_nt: TGTGCCAGCAGCCGAGGACAGTATAATTCACCCCTCCACTTT
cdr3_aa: CASSRGQYNSPLHF

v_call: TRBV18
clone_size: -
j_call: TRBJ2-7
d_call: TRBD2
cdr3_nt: TGTGCCAGCTCACCACAGGGACTAGCGGGAGTTGGGCAGTACTTC
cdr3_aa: CASSPQGLAGVGQYF

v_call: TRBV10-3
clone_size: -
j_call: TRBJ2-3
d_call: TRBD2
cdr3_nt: TGTGCCATCAGTGGGGGTGGGACTAGCGGAGATACGCAGTATTTT
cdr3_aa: CAISGGGTSGDTQYF

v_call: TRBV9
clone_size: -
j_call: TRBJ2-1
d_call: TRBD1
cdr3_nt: TGTGCCAGCAGCGTAACTGGGACAGGAGTCTACAATGAGCGGTTCTTC
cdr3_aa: CASSVTGTGVYNERFF

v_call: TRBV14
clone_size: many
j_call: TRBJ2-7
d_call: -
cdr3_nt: TGTGCCAGCAGTTACCTGAGGGGGTACGAGCAGTACTTC
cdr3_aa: CASSYLRGYEQYF

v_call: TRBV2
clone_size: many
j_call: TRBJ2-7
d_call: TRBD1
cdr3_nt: TGTGCCAGCAAACAGGGGAGCTCCTACGAGCAGTACTTC
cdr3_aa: CASKQGSSYEQYF

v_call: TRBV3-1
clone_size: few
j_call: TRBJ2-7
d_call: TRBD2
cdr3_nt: TGTGCAGCCGGGACTAGCGGGAGTCACGAGCAGTACTTC
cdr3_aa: CAAGTSGSHEQYF

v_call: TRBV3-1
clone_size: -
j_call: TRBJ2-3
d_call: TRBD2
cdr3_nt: TGTGCCAGCAGCCAAGATACCGGGACTAGCGGGACGCAGTATTTT
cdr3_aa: CASSQDTGTSGTQYF

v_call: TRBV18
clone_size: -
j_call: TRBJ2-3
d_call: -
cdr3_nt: TGTGCCAGCTCACCTGAGGATACGCAGTATTTT
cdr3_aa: CASSPEDTQYF

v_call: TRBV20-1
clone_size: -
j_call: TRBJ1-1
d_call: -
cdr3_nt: TGCAGTGCTAGAGAGTTGATGGGACATAAAGCTTTCTTT
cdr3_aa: CSARELMGHKAFF

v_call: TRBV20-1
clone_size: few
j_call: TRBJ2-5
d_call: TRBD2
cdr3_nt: TGCAGTGCTAGAGATCCAGCGGGAGGGGAAGAGACCCAGTACTTC
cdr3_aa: CSARDPAGGEETQYF

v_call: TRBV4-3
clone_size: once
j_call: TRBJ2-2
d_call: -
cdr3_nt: TGCGCCAGCAGCCAAGCCCTGACACTTTCGGGGTTCACCGGGGAGCTGTTTTTT
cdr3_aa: CASSQALTLSGFTGELFF

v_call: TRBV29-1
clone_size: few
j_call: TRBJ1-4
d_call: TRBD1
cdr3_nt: TGCAGCGTTGGTTATAAGGGAGGGGGCGAGGAAAAACTGTTTTTT
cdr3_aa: CSVGYKGGGEEKLFF

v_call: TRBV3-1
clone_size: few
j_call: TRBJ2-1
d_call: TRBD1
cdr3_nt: TGTGCCAGCAGCCAAGTCCGCCGACAGGGAACGGATCTCAGTAATGAGCAGTTCTTC
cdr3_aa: CASSQVRRQGTDLSNEQFF

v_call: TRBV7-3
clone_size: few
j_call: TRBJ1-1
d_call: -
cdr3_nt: TGTGCCGGCAGCCGCGGACAGAACACTGAAGCTTTCTTT
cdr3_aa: CAGSRGQNTEAFF

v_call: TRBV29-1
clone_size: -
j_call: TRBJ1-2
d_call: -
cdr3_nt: TGCAGCGTTGGGCACAGGGAGAACTATGGCTACACCTTC
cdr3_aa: CSVGHRENYGYTF

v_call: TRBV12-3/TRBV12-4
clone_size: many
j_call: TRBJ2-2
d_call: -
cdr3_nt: TGTGCCAGCAGTCCTTACACCGGGGAGCTGTTTTTT
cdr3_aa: CASSPYTGELFF

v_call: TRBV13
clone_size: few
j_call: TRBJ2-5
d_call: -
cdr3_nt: TGTGCCAGCAGCTTAGGTACCGGGGACATGCAAGAGACCCAGTACTTC
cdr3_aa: CASSLGTGDMQETQYF

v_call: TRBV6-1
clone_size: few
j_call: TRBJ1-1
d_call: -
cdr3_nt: TGTGCCAGCAGACTCTCCATTTGGACAGAACTAGGCCTAGGTGAAGCTTTCTTT
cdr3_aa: CASRLSIWTELGLGEAFF

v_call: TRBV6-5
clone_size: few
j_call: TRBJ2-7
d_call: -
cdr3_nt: TGTGCCAGCAGTTTGGGGTTCCCTCCCTCCGAGCAGTACTTC
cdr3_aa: CASSLGFPPSEQYF

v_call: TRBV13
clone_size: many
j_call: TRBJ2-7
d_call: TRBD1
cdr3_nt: TGTGCCAGCAGCACAAGGACAGGGTCTAACGAGCAGTACTTC
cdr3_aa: CASSTRTGSNEQYF

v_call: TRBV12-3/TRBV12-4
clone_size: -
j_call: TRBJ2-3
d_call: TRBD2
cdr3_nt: TGTGCCAGCAGTCCCTTGGGGCGGGAGGCCACTCATACGCAGTATTTT
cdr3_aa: CASSPLGREATHTQYF

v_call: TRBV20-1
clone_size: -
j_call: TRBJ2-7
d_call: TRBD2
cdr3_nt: TGCAGTGCTAGCAGGACTAGCGGGAGAAGGTACGAGCAGTACTTC
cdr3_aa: CSASRTSGRRYEQYF

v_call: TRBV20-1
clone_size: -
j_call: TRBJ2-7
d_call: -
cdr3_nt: TGCAGTGCTAGACCCCGCGTGGACAGCTACGAGCAGTACTTC
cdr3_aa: CSARPRVDSYEQYF

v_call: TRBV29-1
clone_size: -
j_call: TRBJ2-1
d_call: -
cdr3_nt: TGCAGCGTTAACAGTGACAGGTACAATGAGCAGTTCTTC
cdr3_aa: CSVNSDRYNEQFF

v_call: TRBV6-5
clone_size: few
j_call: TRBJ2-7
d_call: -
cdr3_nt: TGTGCCAGCAGTCGACCCGGGGGCTACGAGCAGTACTTC
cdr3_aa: CASSRPGGYEQYF